A single sample is the source of the 7 T cell receptor beta chains below, sequenced in a study of CD8 T cells in ankylosing spondylitis. TCRdb ran MiXCR on the 5' RACE reads and lists one entry per CDR3 protein. The sample lists a few hundred thousand distinct CDR3 sequences; 24% were seen once. Sequenced: blood, either unsorted or a sorted T cell fraction (not recorded which). The source of these receptors is a male donor with ankylosing spondylitis or in good health (not recorded which).

The gene calls are TRBV2 and TRBJ2-3; 7 positions agree with TRBD2. The V gene end was trimmed by 5 bases and the J gene end by 0 bases; junction bases not matched to a gene: 14. The CDR3 has 18 residues. Per the germline V gene, CDR1 is SNHLY and CDR2 is FYNNEI. The CDR3 bases are TGTGCCAGCAGTTTTTCCTTTTCGACTAGCTCTAGCACAGATACGCAGTATTTT. Encoded protein: CASSFSFSTSSSTDTQYF.

This clonotype was observed many times. The chain joins TRBV20-1 to TRBJ1-6, with a possible D match to TRBD1 (5 bases). Trimming shortened V by 5 bases and J by 9 bases, and 17 bases separated the two germline ends. The V gene's germline CDR1 is DFQATT and CDR2 SNEGSKA (reference sequence). The CDR3 is 14 amino acids. CDR3 sequence reads: CSAGGSTAASPLHF. The CDR3 nucleotides read TGCAGTGCTGGGGGTAGTACGGCTGCTTCACCCCTCCACTTT.

This clonotype has a count of ten or more. The genes are TRBV20-1 and TRBJ2-1, with 9 bases matching TRBD2. J gave up 4 bases and V 5 bases, and 12 bases lay outside the gene matches. Germline-derived CDR1 and CDR2 are DFQATT and SNEGSKA (reference sequence). The CDR3 is 16 residues long. The CDR3 sequence is CSARSYSGGQYNEQFF. CDR3 nucleotides: TGCAGTGCTCGATCCTATAGCGGGGGTCAGTACAATGAGCAGTTCTTC.

In this sample, this clonotype turned up many times. The rearrangement joins TRBV5-6 to TRBJ2-7; D uncertain. The germline gives CDR1 SGHDT, CDR2 YYEEEE. This CDR3 spans 14 amino acids. V dropped 4 bases and J dropped 0 bases, with 11 bases sitting between them. The CDR3 DNA reads TGTGCCAGCAGCCGCCCCGGAGCCTCCTACGAGCAGTACTTC. Translating gives CASSRPGASYEQYF.

This clonotype was detected many times. The chain links TRBV20-1 to TRBJ2-7; D ambiguous. CDR3 size: 13 residues. V was clipped by 6 bases and J by 2 bases, with 14 bases between them. Germline CDR1 is DFQATT and CDR2 is SNEGSKA (reference sequence). The CDR3 loop is CSAGQSVAYEQYF. The DNA of the CDR3 is TGCAGTGCAGGTCAGAGCGTTGCCTACGAGCAGTACTTC.

This clonotype was seen more than once but under ten times. CDR3 amino acids: CASSPGLTRRGDTQYF. As DNA, the CDR3 is TGTGCCAGCAGTCCGGGTCTGACCCGACGCGGGGATACGCAGTATTTT. This chain joins TRBV6-1 and TRBJ2-3, with a possible D match to TRBD2 (5 bases). CDR1 and CDR2 from the germline V gene are MNHNS and SASEGT. The CDR3 spans 16 residues. Trimming pared 5 bases from V and 6 bases from J, leaving 21 bases between.

This clonotype was counted at least ten times. The chain employs TRBV20-1 and TRBJ1-1; 9 bases match TRBD1. This CDR3 is built from 13 residues. V trimming: 6 bases; J trimming: 5 bases; junction bases outside the gene matches: 7. Germline V lookup: CDR1 DFQATT, CDR2 SNEGSKA (reference sequence). The CDR3 DNA reads TGCAGTGCACCACAGGGGGCAGGGACTGAAGCTTTCTTT. Protein product: CSAPQGAGTEAFF.